The 9 T cell receptor beta chains below come from one sample, sequenced in a study of OX40 agonist ivuxolimab in advanced cancers. TCRdb's copy holds only in-frame clones and misses some; the assay was immunoSEQ multiplex PCR. Of 65,000 to 95,000 clones in the sample, more than 70% were seen once. The source was CD4+ or CD8+ T cells sorted from blood, collected in a trial of the OX40 agonist ivuxolimab. These receptors were taken from an adult with an advanced solid tumor such as melanoma, head and neck, liver or kidney cancer.

This chain uses TRBV7-9 with TRBJ1-2, with TRBD1 matching over 9 bases. Per germline, CDR1 SEHNR and CDR2 FQNEAQ (reference sequence). V gave up 10 bases and J gave up 0 bases; unmatched junction bases: 6. This CDR3 is 14 amino acids long. The CDR3, as DNA: TGTGCCACTACCGGGACAGGGACTAACTATGGCTACACCTTC. Translated: CATTGTGTNYGYTF.

The chain uses TRBV19 and TRBJ2-7; D call uncertain. CDR3 length: 13 residues. Looked up from germline, CDR1 is LNHDA and CDR2 is SQIVND (reference sequence). Between the trimmed V and J ends, which lost 10 bases and 0 bases, there was a span of 13 bases. The CDR3 coding sequence is TGTGCCACCTCGGGCAGGCCCTCCTACGAGCAGTACTTC. Residues: CATSGRPSYEQYF.

The chain uses TRBV2 and TRBJ2-3, with D hard to call. The CDR3 has 14 amino acids. The V end lost 1 base, the J end lost 3 bases, and 8 bases lay between the germline ends. In germline, CDR1 is SNHLY, CDR2 FYNNEI. CDR3 DNA sequence: TGTGCCAGCAGTGAAGGTACAGTTACAGATACGCAGTATTTT. Translating it yields CASSEGTVTDTQYF. The full variable domain, with the rest looked up from reference TRBV2 and TRBJ2-3, is EPEVTQTPSHQVTQMGQEVILRCVPISNHLYFYWYRQILGQKVEFLVSFYNNEISEKSEIFDDQFSVERPDGSNFTLKIRSTKLEDSAMYFCASSEGTVTDTQYFGPGTRLTVL.

The rearrangement joins TRBV5-6 to TRBJ1-2; the D is unclear. This CDR3 is built from 14 residues. The V and J ends lost 4 bases and 1 base respectively, with 11 bases between them. Germline V gene data show CDR1 as SGHDT and CDR2 as YYEEEE. In DNA, the CDR3 is TGTGCCAGCAGCCGCCAAGCGATTAACTATGGCTACACCTTC. This gives the protein CASSRQAINYGYTF.

This clone was seen only once. The junction departs from germline at one end; a sequencing error may be responsible. The gene calls are TRBV5-1 and TRBJ2-5; perhaps TRBD1 as D (6 bases). The CDR3 totals 15 residues. Germline V gene data show CDR1 as SGHRS and CDR2 as YFSETQ. Here the CDR3 reads CASSLERQGQEAQYF. CDR3 coding DNA: TGCGCCAGCAGCTTGGAACGGCAGGGGCAAGAGGCCCAGTACTTC.

The chain is built from TRBV27 and TRBJ1-2, with D perhaps matching TRBD1 (5 bases). This CDR3 region has 14 residues. V was cut by 7 bases and J by 6 bases, with 18 bases left in between. In germline, CDR1 is MNHEY, CDR2 SMNVEV (reference sequence). This CDR3 is CASTDYTGGDGYTF. In DNA, the CDR3 is TGTGCCAGCACCGATTATACGGGGGGAGATGGCTACACCTTC.

J is TRBJ2-1 and V is TRBV13, with D possibly matching TRBD2 (6 bases). The CDR3 has 15 amino acids. Looked up from germline, CDR1 is PRHDT and CDR2 is FYEKMQ (reference sequence). The germline V and J ends were trimmed by 4 bases and 4 bases, with 14 bases remaining between them. The DNA of the CDR3 is TGTGCCAGCAGCTCTTATCGGGAGACGTACAATGAGCAGTTCTTC. As protein: CASSSYRETYNEQFF.

In its sample, this clone was seen once. The chain links TRBV19 to TRBJ2-7; perhaps TRBD2 as D (5 bases). The CDR3 is made up of 12 amino acids. Germline-derived CDR1 and CDR2 are LNHDA and SQIVND (reference sequence). The V end lost 5 bases, the J end lost 12 bases, and 17 bases lay between the germline ends. CDR3: CASSAPSGSLYF. The CDR3 nucleotides read TGTGCCAGTAGTGCACCCTCGGGGAGTTTGTACTTC.

V gene TRBV6-1 combines with J gene TRBJ1-5; D unresolved. Germline V gene lookup returns CDR1 MNHNS and CDR2 SASEGT. With 3 bases removed from V and 1 base from J, the gap between germline ends came to 10 bases. This CDR3 contains 15 residues. In DNA form, the CDR3 reads TGTGCCAGCAGTGAGGGCGAGGGAAGCAATCAGCCCCAGCATTTT. Its translation: CASSEGEGSNQPQHF.